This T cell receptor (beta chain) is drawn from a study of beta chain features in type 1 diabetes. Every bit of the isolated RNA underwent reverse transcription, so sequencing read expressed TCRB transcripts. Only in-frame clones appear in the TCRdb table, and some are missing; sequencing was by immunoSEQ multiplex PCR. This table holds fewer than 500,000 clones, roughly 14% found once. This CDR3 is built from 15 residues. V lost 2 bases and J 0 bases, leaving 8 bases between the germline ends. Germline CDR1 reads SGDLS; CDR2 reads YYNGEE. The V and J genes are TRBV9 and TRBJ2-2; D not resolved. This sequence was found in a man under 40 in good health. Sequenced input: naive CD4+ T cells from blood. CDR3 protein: CASSVGGSNTGELFF. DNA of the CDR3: TGTGCCAGCAGCGTGGGTGGTTCGAACACCGGGGAGCTGTTTTTT.